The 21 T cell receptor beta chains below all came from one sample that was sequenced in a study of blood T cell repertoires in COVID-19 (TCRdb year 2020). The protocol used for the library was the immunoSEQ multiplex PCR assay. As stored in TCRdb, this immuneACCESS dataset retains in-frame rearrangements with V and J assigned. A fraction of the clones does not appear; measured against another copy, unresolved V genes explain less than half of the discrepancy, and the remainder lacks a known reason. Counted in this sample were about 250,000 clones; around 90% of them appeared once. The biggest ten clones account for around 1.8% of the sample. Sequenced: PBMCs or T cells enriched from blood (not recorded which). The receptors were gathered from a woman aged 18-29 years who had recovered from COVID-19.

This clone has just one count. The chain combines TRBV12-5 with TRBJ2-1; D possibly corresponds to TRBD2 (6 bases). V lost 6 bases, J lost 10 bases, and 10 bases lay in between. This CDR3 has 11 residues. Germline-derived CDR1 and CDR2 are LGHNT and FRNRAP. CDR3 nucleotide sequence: TGTGCTAGTGGAGCCGGACTAGAGCAGTTCTTC. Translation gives CASGAGLEQFF.

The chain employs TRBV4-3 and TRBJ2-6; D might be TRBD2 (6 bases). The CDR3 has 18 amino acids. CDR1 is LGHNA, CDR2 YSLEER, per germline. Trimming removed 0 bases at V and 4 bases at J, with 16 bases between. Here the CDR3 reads CASSQDRAAGGGANVLTF. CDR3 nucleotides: TGCGCCAGCAGCCAAGATAGGGCCGCAGGAGGGGGGGCCAACGTCCTGACTTTC.

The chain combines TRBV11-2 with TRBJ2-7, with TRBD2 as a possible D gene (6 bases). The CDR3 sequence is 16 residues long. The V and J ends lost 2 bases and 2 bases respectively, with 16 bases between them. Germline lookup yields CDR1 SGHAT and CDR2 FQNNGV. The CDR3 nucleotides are TGTGCCAGCAGCTTAATCGCCTTCGGGGGAGCCTACGAGCAGTACTTC. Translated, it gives CASSLIAFGGAYEQYF.

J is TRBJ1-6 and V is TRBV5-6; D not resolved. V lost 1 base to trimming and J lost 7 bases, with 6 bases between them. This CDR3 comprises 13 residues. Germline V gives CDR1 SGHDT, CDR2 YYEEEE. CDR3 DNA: TGTGCCAGCAGCTTGCGAGAGAATTCACCCCTCCACTTT. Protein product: CASSLRENSPLHF.

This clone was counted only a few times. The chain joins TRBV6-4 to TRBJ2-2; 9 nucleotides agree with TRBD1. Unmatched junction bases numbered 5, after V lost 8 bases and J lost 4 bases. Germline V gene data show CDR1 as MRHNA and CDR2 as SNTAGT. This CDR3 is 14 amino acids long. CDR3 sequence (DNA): TGTGCCAGCCGGGACAGGGTCTCCACCGGGGAGCTGTTTTTT. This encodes CASRDRVSTGELFF.

The CDR3 here is CASSIGVQQPQHF. CDR3 nucleotide sequence: TGTGCCAGTAGTATAGGGGTACAGCAGCCCCAGCATTTT. The chain recombines TRBV19 with TRBJ1-5; D ambiguous. The length of the CDR3 is 13 residues. Deletions cut 1 base from V and 7 bases from J, with 8 bases between. CDR1 LNHDA and CDR2 SQIVND come from the germline V gene (reference sequence).

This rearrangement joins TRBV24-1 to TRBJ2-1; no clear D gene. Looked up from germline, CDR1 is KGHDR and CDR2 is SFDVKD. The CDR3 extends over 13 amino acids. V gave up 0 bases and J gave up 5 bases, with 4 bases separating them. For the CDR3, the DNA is TGTGCCACCAGTGATTTGTTAGACAATGAGCAGTTCTTC. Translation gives CATSDLLDNEQFF.

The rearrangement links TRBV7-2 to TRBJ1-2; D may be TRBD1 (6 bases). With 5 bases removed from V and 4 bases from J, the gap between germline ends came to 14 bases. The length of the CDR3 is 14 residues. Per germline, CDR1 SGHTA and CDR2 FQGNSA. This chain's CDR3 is CASSEDRTSYGYTF. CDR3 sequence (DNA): TGTGCCAGCAGCGAGGACAGAACTTCCTATGGCTACACCTTC.

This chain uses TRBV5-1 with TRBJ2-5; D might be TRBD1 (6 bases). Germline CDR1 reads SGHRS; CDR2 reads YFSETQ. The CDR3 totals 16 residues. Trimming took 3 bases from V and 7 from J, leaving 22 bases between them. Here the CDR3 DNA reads TGCGCCAGCAGCTCGGCCCCGGGTTGGGGGCTGGTGACCCAGTACTTC. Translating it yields CASSSAPGWGLVTQYF.

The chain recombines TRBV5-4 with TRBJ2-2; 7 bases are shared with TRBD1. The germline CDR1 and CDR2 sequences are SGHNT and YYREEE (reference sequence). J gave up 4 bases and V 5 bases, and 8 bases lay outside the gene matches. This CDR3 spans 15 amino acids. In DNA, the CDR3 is TGTGCCAGCAGTAGGGGGCAGGGCAGCACCGGGGAGCTGTTTTTT. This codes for CASSRGQGSTGELFF.

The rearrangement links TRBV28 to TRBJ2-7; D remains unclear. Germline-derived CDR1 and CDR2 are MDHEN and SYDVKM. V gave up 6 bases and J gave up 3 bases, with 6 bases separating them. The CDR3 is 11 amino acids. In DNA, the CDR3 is TGTGCCAGCAGCCACAGCTACGAGCAGTACTTC. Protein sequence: CASSHSYEQYF.

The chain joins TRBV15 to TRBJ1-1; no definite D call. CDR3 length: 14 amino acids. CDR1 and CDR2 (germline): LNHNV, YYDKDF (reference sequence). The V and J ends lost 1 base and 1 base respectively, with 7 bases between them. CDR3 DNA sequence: TGTGCCACCAGCAGAGGTACGGGGAACACTGAAGCTTTCTTT. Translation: CATSRGTGNTEAFF.

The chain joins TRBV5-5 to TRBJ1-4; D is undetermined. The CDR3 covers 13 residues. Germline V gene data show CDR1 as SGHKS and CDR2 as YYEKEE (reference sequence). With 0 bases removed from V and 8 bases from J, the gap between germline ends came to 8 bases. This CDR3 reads CASSLVFSEKLFF. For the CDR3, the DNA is TGTGCCAGCAGCTTGGTATTCTCGGAAAAACTGTTTTTT.

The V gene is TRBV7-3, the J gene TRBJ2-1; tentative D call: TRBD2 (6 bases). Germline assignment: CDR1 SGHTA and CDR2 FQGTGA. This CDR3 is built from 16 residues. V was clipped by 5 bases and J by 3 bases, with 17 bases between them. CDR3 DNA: TGTGCCAGCAGCCCTTACGGGACTCCCAACTACAATGAGCAGTTCTTC. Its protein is CASSPYGTPNYNEQFF.

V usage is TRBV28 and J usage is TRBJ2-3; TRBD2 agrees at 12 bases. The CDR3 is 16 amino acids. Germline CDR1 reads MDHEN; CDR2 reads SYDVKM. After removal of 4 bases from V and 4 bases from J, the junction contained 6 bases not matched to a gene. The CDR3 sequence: CASSSTSGSLSDTQYF. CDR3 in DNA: TGTGCCAGCAGTTCGACTAGCGGGAGTTTATCAGATACGCAGTATTTT.

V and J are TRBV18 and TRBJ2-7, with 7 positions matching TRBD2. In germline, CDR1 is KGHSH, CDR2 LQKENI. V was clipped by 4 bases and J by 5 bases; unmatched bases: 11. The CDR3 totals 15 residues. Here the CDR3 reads CASSRLAEVGHEQYF. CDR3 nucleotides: TGTGCCAGCTCACGTCTAGCGGAGGTGGGCCACGAGCAGTACTTC.

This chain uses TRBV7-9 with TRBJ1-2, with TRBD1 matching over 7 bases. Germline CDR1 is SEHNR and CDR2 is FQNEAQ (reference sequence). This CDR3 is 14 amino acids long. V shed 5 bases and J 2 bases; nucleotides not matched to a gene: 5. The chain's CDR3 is CASSQPDRNYGYTF. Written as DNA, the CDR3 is TGTGCCAGCAGCCAACCGGACAGGAACTATGGCTACACCTTC.

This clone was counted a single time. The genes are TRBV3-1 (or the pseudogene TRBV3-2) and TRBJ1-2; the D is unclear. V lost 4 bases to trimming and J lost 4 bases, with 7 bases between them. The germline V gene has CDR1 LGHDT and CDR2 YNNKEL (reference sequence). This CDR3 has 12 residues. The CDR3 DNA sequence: TGTGCCAGCAGCCCAGGAGGCTATGGCTACACCTTC. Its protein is CASSPGGYGYTF.

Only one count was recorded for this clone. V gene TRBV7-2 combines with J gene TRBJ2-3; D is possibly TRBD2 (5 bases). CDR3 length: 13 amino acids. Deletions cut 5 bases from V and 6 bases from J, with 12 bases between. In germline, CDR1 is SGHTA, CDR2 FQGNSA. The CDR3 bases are TGTGCCAGCAGCGCCATGCGGGTCGATACGCAGTATTTT. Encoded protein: CASSAMRVDTQYF.

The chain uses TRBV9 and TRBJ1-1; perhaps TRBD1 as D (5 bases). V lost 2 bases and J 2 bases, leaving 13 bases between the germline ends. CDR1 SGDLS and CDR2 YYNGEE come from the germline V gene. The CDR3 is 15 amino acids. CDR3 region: CASSVGGALNTEAFF. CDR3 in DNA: TGTGCCAGCAGCGTGGGGGGAGCTCTTAACACTGAAGCTTTCTTT.

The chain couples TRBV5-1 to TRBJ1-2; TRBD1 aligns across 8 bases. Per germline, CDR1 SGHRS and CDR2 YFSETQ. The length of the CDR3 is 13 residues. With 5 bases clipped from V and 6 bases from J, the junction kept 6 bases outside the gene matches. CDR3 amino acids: CASRSDRGHGYTF. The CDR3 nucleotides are TGCGCCAGCAGATCCGACAGGGGCCATGGCTACACCTTC.